Listed below are T cell receptor beta chains from one sample, sequenced in a study of T cells after yellow fever vaccination. TCRdb ran MiXCR on the 5' RACE reads and lists one entry per CDR3 protein. The sample shows about 260,000 distinct CDR3 sequences, approximately 3.5% of them seen only once. The sample was PBMCs, taken 15 days after the yellow fever booster vaccination. The source is a man younger than 35 who received the YFV17D yellow fever vaccine. CDR3s include the opening cysteine and the closing phenylalanine or tryptophan.

j_call	v_call	cdr3_aa
TRBJ1-4	TRBV5-1	CASSPTVTNEKLFF
TRBJ1-6	TRBV20-1	CSAPQTGINSPLHF
TRBJ1-1	TRBV20-1	CSANTGGTEAFF
TRBJ1-2	TRBV2	CASRQKGRLTF
TRBJ1-2	TRBV20-1	CSARVPGASYGYTF
TRBJ2-7	TRBV7-9	CASRSTRDITYEQYF
TRBJ1-4	TRBV10-3	CASGRRTNEKLFF
TRBJ2-3	TRBV7-9	CASSLQHGTERYF
TRBJ1-2	TRBV7-9	CASSLASGYTF
TRBJ2-5	TRBV11-3	CASSLSVGETQYF
TRBJ1-5	TRBV6-6	CASSSQGVEPQHF
TRBJ2-3	TRBV18	CASSPGQGLRDTQYF
TRBJ2-2	TRBV28	CAIKGAGELFF
TRBJ1-2	TRBV4-3	CASSQFRRNYGYTF
TRBJ1-2	TRBV9	CASSVGGQLNYGYTF
TRBJ2-2	TRBV28	CASSPWTGRAGPILANTGELFF
TRBJ2-7	TRBV25-1	CASRWYRTVYEQYF
TRBJ2-1	TRBV7-3	CASSRGRPNEQFF
TRBJ2-1	TRBV4-1	CASSLTSGGPYNEQFF
TRBJ2-2	TRBV15	CATSGGTSGAGELFF
TRBJ1-2	TRBV11-2	CASSPTGTGANYGYTF
TRBJ1-4	TRBV11-2	CASSPHVGGYEKLFF
TRBJ2-1	TRBV7-3	CASSSTSGRTYNEQFF
TRBJ1-3	TRBV12-3/TRBV12-4	CASRPGTLGNTIYF
TRBJ2-1	TRBV4-3	CASSKREDRVRNEQFF
TRBJ2-7	TRBV5-1	CASSSSPPTGNNFYEQYF
TRBJ2-5	TRBV7-2	CASSLAQGVQETQYF
TRBJ1-2	TRBV6-5	CASSYSRIRGLSGYTF
TRBJ1-2	TRBV6-5	CASSWDRDRRGYTF
TRBJ2-3	TRBV3-1	CASSQRGATDTQYF
TRBJ1-2	TRBV4-3	CASSRAGGRDGYTF
TRBJ1-5	TRBV7-2	CASSSRGGGQRNQPQHF
TRBJ2-2	TRBV7-8	CASSYRVSTGELFF
TRBJ2-5	TRBV12-3/TRBV12-4	CACRLAGSETQYF
TRBJ1-4	TRBV3-1	CASSLSGRGEKLFF
TRBJ2-7	TRBV10-3	CAISEFLSGVYEQYF
TRBJ2-3	TRBV10-3	CAISEVTGGNPDTQYF
TRBJ1-2	TRBV29-1	CSVWGQGYYGYTF
TRBJ1-2	TRBV28	CASTPGNFYGYTF
TRBJ1-2	TRBV12-3/TRBV12-4	CASSPGQGDGYGYTF
TRBJ2-3	TRBV2	CASSRDPGGTDTQYF
TRBJ1-4	TRBV20-1	CSASTFKSGGSREKLFF
TRBJ2-1	TRBV7-9	CASSLVGGRSYNEQFF
TRBJ2-2	TRBV4-3	CASSQEAGYGELFF
TRBJ1-5	TRBV6-6	CASSYGVQVGNQPQHF
TRBJ1-1	TRBV2	CASRQEATEAFF
TRBJ1-5	TRBV10-3	CAISDSTGQPQHF
TRBJ2-1	TRBV18	CASSPPEQVYNEQFF
TRBJ2-2	TRBV3-1	CASSQRGVGELFF
TRBJ2-1	TRBV10-3	CAISDFRGLLRDEQFF
TRBJ2-3	TRBV24-1	CATSPGTSGGTDTQYF
TRBJ2-1	TRBV3-1	CASSQDRGAVTGDEQFF
TRBJ2-1	TRBV6-5	CASSSHLAGVGNEQFF
TRBJ1-1	TRBV6-2/TRBV6-3	CASSYSAGSEAFF
TRBJ2-1	TRBV4-3	CASSQDLAGSSYNEQFF
TRBJ1-5	TRBV15	CATSQVNQPQHF
TRBJ2-7	TRBV19	CASTWTASSYEQYF
TRBJ1-1	TRBV5-4	CASSLAAMNTEAFF
TRBJ2-7	TRBV30	CAGAGTYEQYF